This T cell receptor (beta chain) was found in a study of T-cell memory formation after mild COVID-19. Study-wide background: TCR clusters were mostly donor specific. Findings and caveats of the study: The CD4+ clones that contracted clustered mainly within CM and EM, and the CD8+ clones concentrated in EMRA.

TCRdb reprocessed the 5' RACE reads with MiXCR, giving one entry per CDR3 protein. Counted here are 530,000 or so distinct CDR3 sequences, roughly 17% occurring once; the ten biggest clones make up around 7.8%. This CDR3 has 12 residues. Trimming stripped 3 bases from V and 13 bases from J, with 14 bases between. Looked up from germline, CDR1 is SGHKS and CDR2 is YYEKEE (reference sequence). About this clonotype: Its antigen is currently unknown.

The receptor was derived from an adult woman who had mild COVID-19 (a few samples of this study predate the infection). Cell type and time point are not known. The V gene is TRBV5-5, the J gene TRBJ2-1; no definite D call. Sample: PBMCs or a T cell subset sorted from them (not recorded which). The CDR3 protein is CASSSLDGEQFF. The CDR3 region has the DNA TGTGCCAGCAGCTCCCTGGATGGGGAACAGTTCTTC.